This T cell receptor (beta chain) was observed in a study of control samples from healthy donors and cancer patients. Sequencing was performed with immunoSEQ multiplex PCR; in TCRdb, only in-frame clones are kept and a portion is missing. The table shows around 94,000 clones, with 70% to 90% occurring only once. Trimming cost V 1 base and J 1 base, with 9 bases left between them. Germline CDR1 SGHRS, CDR2 YFSETQ. The CDR3 totals 14 residues. The sample was blood. This TCR was sampled from a woman in her forties or fifties in good health. The chain recombines TRBV5-1 with TRBJ2-7; D is undetermined. The CDR3 sequence: CASSLTTPSYEQYF. The CDR3 nucleotides are TGCGCCAGCAGCTTGACTACCCCTTCCTACGAGCAGTACTTC.